These 16 T cell receptor beta chains share one sample of origin, sequenced in a study of human T cells and chemical hapten exposure. TCRdb re-analysed the RACE reads in MiXCR, keeping a single row per CDR3 protein. The sample gives about 39,000 distinct CDR3 sequences, over 9.5% of which show up once; around 2% is in the top ten. Time point in this sample: patch test 3, about 24 weeks after DPC sensitization. As for treatment: therapeutic diphenylcyclopropenone sensitization with weekly scalp DPC. Someone pulled total RNA out of unfractionated whole blood. Sample: whole blood, taken in connection with sensitization to the hapten diphenylcyclopropenone (DPC). These receptors were taken from a woman aged 40 to 50 with alopecia areata. Some clones in this sample may be carry-over from other donors' samples.

The gene calls are TRBV10-3 and TRBJ2-5, with TRBD1 as a possible D gene (6 bases). V shed 4 bases and J shed 2 bases, with 14 bases lying between them. Germline CDR1 and CDR2: ENHRY and SYGVKD. CDR3 length equals 15 residues. The DNA for the CDR3 is TGTGCCATCAGTGGAGGGACCGGGACACAAGAGACCCAGTACTTC. It translates to CAISGGTGTQETQYF.

The J gene is TRBJ1-1, the V gene TRBV27; 9 nucleotides line up with TRBD1. CDR1 is MNHEY, CDR2 SMNVEV, per germline (reference sequence). V trimming: 5 bases; J trimming: 4 bases; junction bases outside the gene matches: 5. This CDR3 is built from 14 residues. The CDR3 DNA follows: TGTGCCAGCAGTCGCGGGACAGGGATCACTGAAGCTTTCTTT. Its translation: CASSRGTGITEAFF.

This clonotype came up a few times. This sequence joins TRBV4-1 and TRBJ2-3, with TRBD2 identical over 9 bases. The CDR3 is 15 residues long. The germline V gene has CDR1 MGHRA and CDR2 YSYEKL. Losses at the gene ends were 4 bases for V and 4 bases for J; bases not matched to a gene: 6. The CDR3 bases are TGCGCCAGCAGCCCCGGGACTAGCTGGCCAGATACGCAGTATTTT. Protein product: CASSPGTSWPDTQYF.

This clonotype was found many times. V gene TRBV20-1 combines with J gene TRBJ2-1; 9 bases map to TRBD2. This CDR3 region has 16 residues. V lost 0 bases, J lost 6 bases, and 9 bases stayed unmatched. Per germline, CDR1 DFQATT and CDR2 SNEGSKA (reference sequence). DNA of the CDR3: TGCAGTGCTAGAGATTGGGCGGGAGGGAGTCGCAATGAGCAGTTCTTC. Its translation is CSARDWAGGSRNEQFF.

This clonotype was seen a few times. This chain joins TRBV4-3 and TRBJ1-2; D gene unclear. The V gene's germline CDR1 is LGHNA and CDR2 YSLEER. V lost 0 bases, J lost 4 bases, and 18 bases lay in between. The CDR3 is 17 amino acids. CDR3 loop: CASSQDPQGAQVYGYTF. The DNA for the CDR3 is TGCGCCAGCAGCCAAGACCCCCAAGGCGCTCAGGTCTATGGCTACACCTTC.

In its sample, this clonotype ranks as medium-sized. The chain joins TRBV6-1 to TRBJ1-2; unclear D gene. This CDR3 contains 13 residues. CDR1 and CDR2 from the germline V gene are MNHNS and SASEGT. V lost 7 bases, J lost 8 bases, and 17 bases lay in between. The CDR3 spells CASTPIGVNGYTF. The CDR3 coding sequence is TGTGCCAGCACCCCCATTGGGGTTAACGGCTACACCTTC.

This clonotype was detected only a few times. The V call is TRBV9, the J call TRBJ2-7; D may be TRBD1 (6 bases). The V gene's germline CDR1 is SGDLS and CDR2 YYNGEE. CDR3 length equals 17 residues. Trimming removed 3 bases from V and 3 bases from J, with 22 bases in between. CDR3: CASSATGTTRGLYEQYF. Written as DNA, the CDR3 is TGTGCCAGCAGCGCCACCGGGACAACCAGGGGTCTCTACGAGCAGTACTTC.

This clonotype appeared a few times. The chain combines TRBV6-4 with TRBJ2-3, with 7 bases that match TRBD2. This CDR3 contains 13 residues. V gave up 8 bases and J gave up 2 bases; unmatched junction bases: 4. Germline CDR1 reads MRHNA; CDR2 reads SNTAGT. CDR3 in DNA: TGTGCCAGCGGAGCGGGGCACACAGATACGCAGTATTTT. It specifies CASGAGHTDTQYF.

This clonotype was found many times. This chain joins TRBV7-6 and TRBJ2-1; 10 bases map to TRBD2. The CDR3 spans 15 residues. The V segment lost 4 bases and the J segment 4 bases; nucleotides outside the gene matches: 4. Germline-derived CDR1 and CDR2 are SGHVS and FNYEAQ. CDR3 nucleotide sequence: TGTGCCAGCAGCTCTACTAGCGGGGTGTACAATGAGCAGTTCTTC. Protein sequence: CASSSTSGVYNEQFF.

In its sample, this clonotype was seen many times. The chain carries TRBV10-2 and TRBJ2-2; no reliable D call. The germline gives CDR1 WSHSY, CDR2 SAAADI. Trimming pared 0 bases from V and 6 bases from J, leaving 11 bases between. The CDR3 extends over 15 amino acids. The CDR3 sequence is CASSESGRFPGELFF. The CDR3 region has the DNA TGCGCCAGCAGTGAGTCCGGCCGATTCCCCGGGGAGCTGTTTTTT.

This clonotype has a count of ten or more. V gene TRBV29-1 combines with J gene TRBJ2-3; no reliable D call. V lost 6 bases and J 2 bases, leaving 15 bases between the germline ends. This CDR3 is built from 14 residues. CDR1 and CDR2 from the germline V gene are SQVTM and ANQGSEA. The CDR3, as DNA: TGCAGCGTCGGAAAACCGGGCCCCACAGATACGCAGTATTTT. Its protein is CSVGKPGPTDTQYF.

This clonotype appeared many times. The genes are TRBV28 and TRBJ1-2, with 11 positions matching TRBD1. CDR1 and CDR2 (germline): MDHEN, SYDVKM. There are 16 residues in the CDR3. Unmatched junction bases numbered 6, after V lost 6 bases and J lost 0 bases. The CDR3 DNA reads as TGTGCCAGCAGCTATGGGACAGGGGGAGCTAACTATGGCTACACCTTC. Protein product: CASSYGTGGANYGYTF.

This clonotype occurred many times. The V and J genes are TRBV5-6 and TRBJ2-7; tentatively, D is TRBD1 or TRBD2 (6 bases each). The V gene lost 5 bases and the J gene lost 3 bases, with 15 bases spanning the gap. Germline assignment: CDR1 SGHDT and CDR2 YYEEEE. The CDR3 has 14 amino acids. The CDR3 DNA follows: TGTGCCAGCAGTTGGGGGGCCTTCCACTACGAGCAGTACTTC. Translated, it gives CASSWGAFHYEQYF.

The chain recombines TRBV20-1 with TRBJ2-7; a weak D match, TRBD1 (5 bases). Trimming pared 4 bases from V and 0 bases from J, leaving 10 bases between. The CDR3 has 13 amino acids. Germline V gene sequence: CDR1 DFQATT, CDR2 SNEGSKA (reference sequence). DNA of the CDR3: TGCAGTGCTATGGGGCGGAGCTCCTACGAGCAGTACTTC. Protein sequence: CSAMGRSSYEQYF.

This clonotype has at least ten counts. This sequence joins TRBV4-3 and TRBJ2-3; D remains unclear. Between the trimmed V and J ends, which lost 4 bases and 5 bases, there was a span of 10 bases. Germline V gene sequence: CDR1 LGHNA, CDR2 YSLEER. The CDR3 runs to 13 residues. CDR3: CASSRQVGDTQYF. DNA of the CDR3: TGCGCCAGCAGCCGGCAGGTTGGAGATACGCAGTATTTT.

This clonotype was detected ten times or more. For the CDR3, the DNA is TGTGCCAGCAGCGTAGGGGCGGGTACCTACGAGCAGTACTTC. It encodes CASSVGAGTYEQYF. The chain carries TRBV9 and TRBJ2-7; D possibly corresponds to TRBD2 (5 bases). Germline V gene data show CDR1 as SGDLS and CDR2 as YYNGEE. Trimming stripped 0 bases from V and 2 bases from J, with 9 bases between. CDR3 length: 14 amino acids.